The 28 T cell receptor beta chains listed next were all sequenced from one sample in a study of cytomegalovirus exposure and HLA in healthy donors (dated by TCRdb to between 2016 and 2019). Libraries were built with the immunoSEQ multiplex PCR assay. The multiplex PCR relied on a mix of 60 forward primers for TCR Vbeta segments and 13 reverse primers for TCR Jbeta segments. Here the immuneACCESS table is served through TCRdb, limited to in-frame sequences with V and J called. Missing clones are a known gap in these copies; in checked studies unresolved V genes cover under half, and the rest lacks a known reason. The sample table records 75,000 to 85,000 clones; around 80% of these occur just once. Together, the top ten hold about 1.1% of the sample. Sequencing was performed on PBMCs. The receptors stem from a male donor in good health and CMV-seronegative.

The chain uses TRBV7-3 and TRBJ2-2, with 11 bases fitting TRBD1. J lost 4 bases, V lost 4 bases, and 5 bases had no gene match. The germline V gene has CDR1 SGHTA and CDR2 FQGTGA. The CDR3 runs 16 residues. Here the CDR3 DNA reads TGTGCCAGCAGCTCCTCCGGGACAGGGGGCACCGGGGAGCTGTTTTTT. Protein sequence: CASSSSGTGGTGELFF.

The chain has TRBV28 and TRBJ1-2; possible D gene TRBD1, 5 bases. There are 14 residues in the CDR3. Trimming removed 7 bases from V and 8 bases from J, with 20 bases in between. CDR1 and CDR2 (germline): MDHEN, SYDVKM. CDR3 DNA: TGTGCCAGCACTTGGAGGGGTCCTTCAAGGGGCTACACCTTC. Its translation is CASTWRGPSRGYTF.

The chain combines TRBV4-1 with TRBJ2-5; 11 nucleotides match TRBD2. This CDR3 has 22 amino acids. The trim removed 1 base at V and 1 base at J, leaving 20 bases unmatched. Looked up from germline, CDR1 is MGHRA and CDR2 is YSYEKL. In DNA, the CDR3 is TGCGCCAGCAGCCAAGCCTACCGGACTAATAGCGGGAGGGCCTTTAGCCAAGAGACCCAGTACTTC. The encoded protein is CASSQAYRTNSGRAFSQETQYF.

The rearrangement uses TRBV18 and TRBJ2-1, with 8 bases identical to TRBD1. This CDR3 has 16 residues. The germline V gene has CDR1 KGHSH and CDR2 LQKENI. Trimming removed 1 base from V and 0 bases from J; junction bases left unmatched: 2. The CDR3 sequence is CASSPRQGSSYNEQFF. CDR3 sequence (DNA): TGTGCCAGCTCACCACGACAGGGGAGCTCCTACAATGAGCAGTTCTTC.

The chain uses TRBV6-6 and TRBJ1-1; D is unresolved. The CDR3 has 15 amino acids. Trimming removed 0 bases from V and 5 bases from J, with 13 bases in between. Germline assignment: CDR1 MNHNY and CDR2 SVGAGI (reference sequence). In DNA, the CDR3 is TGTGCCAGCAGTTACTCGGGCTCTTCTCTGACTGAAGCTTTCTTT. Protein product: CASSYSGSSLTEAFF.

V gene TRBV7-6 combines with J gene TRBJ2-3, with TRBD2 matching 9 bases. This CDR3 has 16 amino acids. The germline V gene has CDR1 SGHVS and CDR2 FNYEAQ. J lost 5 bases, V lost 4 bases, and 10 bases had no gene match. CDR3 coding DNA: TGTGCCAGCAGCTCCCTTTGGCGGGAGGGCAAAGATACGCAGTATTTT. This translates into CASSSLWREGKDTQYF.

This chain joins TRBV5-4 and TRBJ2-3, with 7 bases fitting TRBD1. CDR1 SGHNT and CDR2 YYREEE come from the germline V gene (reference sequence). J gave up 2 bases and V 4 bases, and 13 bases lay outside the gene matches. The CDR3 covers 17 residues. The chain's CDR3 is CASSPRTGPSFTDTQYF. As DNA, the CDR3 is TGTGCCAGCAGCCCCCGGACAGGCCCGAGTTTCACAGATACGCAGTATTTT.

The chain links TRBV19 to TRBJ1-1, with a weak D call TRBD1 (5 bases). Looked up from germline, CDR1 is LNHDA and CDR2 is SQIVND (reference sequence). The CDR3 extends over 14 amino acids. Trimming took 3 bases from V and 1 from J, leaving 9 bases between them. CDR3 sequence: CASSIGGSNTEAFF. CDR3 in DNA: TGTGCCAGTAGTATCGGGGGTTCGAACACTGAAGCTTTCTTT.

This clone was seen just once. CDR3 loop: CASTFRGSGEGETQYF. The CDR3, as DNA: TGCGCCAGCACATTCCGGGGTAGCGGCGAGGGGGAGACCCAGTACTTC. This chain links TRBV5-1 with TRBJ2-5; possible D gene TRBD2, 6 bases. CDR1 and CDR2 from the germline V gene are SGHRS and YFSETQ. The CDR3 length is 16 residues. With 6 bases removed from V and 5 bases from J, the gap between germline ends came to 23 bases.

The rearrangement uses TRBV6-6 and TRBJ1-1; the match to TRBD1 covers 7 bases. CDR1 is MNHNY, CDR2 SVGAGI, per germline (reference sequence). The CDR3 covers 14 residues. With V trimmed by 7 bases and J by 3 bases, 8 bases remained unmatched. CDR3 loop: CASKVQGIDTEAFF. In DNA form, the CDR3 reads TGTGCCAGCAAAGTACAGGGGATCGACACTGAAGCTTTCTTT.

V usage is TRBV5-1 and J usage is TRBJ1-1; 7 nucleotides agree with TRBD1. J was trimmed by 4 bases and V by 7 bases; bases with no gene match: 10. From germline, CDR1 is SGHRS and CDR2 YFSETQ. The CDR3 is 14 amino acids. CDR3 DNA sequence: TGCGCCAGCGCCTGGGACAGCTTAAGCACTGAAGCTTTCTTT. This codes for CASAWDSLSTEAFF.

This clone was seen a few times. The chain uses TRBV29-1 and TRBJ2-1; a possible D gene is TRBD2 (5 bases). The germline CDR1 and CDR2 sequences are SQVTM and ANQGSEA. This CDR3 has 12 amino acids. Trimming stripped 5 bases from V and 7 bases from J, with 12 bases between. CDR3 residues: CSVLRGRNEQFF. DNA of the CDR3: TGCAGCGTTCTAAGAGGGAGAAATGAGCAGTTCTTC.

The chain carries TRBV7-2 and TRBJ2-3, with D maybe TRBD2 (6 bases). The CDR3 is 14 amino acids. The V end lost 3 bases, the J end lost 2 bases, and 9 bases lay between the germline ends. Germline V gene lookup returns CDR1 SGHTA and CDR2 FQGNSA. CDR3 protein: CASSFSGTTDTQYF. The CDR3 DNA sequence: TGTGCCAGCAGCTTTAGCGGAACCACAGATACGCAGTATTTT. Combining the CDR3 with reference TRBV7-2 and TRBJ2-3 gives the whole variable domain GAGVSQSPSNKVTEKGKDVELRCDPISGHTALYWYRQSLGQGLEFLIYFQGNSAPDKSGLPSDRFSAERTGGSVSTLTIQRTQQEDSAVYLCASSFSGTTDTQYFGPGTRLTVL.

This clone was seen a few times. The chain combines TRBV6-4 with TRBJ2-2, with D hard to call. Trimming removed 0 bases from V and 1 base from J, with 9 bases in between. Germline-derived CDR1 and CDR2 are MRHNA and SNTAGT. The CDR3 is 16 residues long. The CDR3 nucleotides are TGTGCCAGCAGTGACTCGAGTAACGGGAACACCGGGGAGCTGTTTTTT. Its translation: CASSDSSNGNTGELFF.

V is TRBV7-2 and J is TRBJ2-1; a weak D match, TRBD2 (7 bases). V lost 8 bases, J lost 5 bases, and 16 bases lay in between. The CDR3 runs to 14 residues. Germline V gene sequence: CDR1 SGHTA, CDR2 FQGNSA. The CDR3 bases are TGTGCCAGCGGTTCCGGGGGGCTGGACAATGAGCAGTTCTTC. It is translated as CASGSGGLDNEQFF.

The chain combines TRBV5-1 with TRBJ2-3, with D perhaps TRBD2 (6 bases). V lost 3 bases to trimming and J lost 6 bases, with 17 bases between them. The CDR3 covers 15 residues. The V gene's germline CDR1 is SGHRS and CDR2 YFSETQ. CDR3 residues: CASSYGTALQDTQYF. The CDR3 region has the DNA TGCGCCAGCAGCTACGGGACTGCCCTGCAGGATACGCAGTATTTT.

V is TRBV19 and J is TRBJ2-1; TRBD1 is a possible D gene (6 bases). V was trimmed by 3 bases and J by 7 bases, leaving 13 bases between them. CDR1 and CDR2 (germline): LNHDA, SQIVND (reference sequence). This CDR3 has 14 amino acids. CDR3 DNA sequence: TGTGCCAGTAGTATGGACAGAGGGTATAATGAGCAGTTCTTC. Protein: CASSMDRGYNEQFF.

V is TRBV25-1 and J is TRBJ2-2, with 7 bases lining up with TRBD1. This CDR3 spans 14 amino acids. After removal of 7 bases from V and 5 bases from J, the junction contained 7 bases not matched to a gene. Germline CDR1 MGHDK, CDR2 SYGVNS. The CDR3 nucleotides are TGTGCCAGCACCTCCGGGACAGCTACCGGGGAGCTGTTTTTT. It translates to CASTSGTATGELFF.

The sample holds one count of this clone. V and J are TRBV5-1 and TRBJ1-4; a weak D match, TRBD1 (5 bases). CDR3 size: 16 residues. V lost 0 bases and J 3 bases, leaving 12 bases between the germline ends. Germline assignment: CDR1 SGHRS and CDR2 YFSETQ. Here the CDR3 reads CASSLDPRAANEKLFF. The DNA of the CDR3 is TGCGCCAGCAGCTTGGACCCCAGGGCGGCTAATGAAAAACTGTTTTTT.

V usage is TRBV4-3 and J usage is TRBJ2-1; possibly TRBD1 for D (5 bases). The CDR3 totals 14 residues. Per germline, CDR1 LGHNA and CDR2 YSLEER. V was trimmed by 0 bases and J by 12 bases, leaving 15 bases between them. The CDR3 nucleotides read TGCGCCAGCAGCCAAGAGACCCGCAGGGATGCGCAGTTCTTC. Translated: CASSQETRRDAQFF.

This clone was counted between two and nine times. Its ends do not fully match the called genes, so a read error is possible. The DNA for the CDR3 is TGTGCAAGCAGCTCCCGCGGAAGGGGAGATACGCAGTATTTT. This translates into CASSSRGRGDTQYF. The chain joins TRBV7-8 to TRBJ2-3; TRBD1 might be the D (5 bases). Germline CDR1 SGHVS, CDR2 FQNEAQ. The CDR3 consists of 14 residues.

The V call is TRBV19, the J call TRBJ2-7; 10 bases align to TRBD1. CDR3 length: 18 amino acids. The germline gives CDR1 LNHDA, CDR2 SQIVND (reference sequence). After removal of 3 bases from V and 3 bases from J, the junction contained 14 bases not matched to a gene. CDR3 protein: CASSISSLGQGSIYEQYF. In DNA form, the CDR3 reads TGTGCCAGTAGTATTAGCTCCCTGGGACAGGGGTCGATCTACGAGCAGTACTTC.

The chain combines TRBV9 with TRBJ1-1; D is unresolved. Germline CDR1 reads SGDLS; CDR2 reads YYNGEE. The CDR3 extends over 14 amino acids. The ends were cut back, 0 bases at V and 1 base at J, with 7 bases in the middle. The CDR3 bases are TGTGCCAGCAGCGTAGTTAGAGAGAACACTGAAGCTTTCTTT. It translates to CASSVVRENTEAFF.

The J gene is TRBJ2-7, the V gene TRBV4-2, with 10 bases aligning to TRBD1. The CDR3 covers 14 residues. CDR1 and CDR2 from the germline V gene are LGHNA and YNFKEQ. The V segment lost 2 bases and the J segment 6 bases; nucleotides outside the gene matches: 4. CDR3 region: CASSQQGQGFEQYF. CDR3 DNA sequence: TGTGCCAGCAGCCAACAGGGACAGGGGTTCGAGCAGTACTTC.

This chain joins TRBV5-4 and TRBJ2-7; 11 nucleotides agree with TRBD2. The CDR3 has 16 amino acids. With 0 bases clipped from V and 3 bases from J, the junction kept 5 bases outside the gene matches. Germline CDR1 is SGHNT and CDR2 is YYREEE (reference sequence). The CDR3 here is CASSLDLAGGYYEQYF. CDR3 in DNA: TGTGCCAGCAGCTTGGATCTAGCGGGAGGATACTACGAGCAGTACTTC.

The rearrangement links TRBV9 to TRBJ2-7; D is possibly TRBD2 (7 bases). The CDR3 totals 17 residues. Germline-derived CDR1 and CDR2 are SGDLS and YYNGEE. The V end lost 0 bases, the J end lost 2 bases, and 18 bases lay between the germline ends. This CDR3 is CASSVGGGAGVTYEQYF. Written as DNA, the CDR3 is TGTGCCAGCAGCGTAGGAGGGGGGGCCGGTGTGACCTACGAGCAGTACTTC.

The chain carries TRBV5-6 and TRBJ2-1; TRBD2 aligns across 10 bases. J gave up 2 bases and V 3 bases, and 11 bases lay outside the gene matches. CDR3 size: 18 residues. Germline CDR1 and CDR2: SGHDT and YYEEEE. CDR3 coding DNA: TGTGCCAGCAGCTCACGGACTAGCGGAAGAGGGGCCTACAATGAGCAGTTCTTC. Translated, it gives CASSSRTSGRGAYNEQFF.

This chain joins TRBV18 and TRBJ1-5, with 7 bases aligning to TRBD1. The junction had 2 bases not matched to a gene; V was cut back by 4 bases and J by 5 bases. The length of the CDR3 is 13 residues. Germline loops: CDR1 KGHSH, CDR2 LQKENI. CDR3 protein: CASSRDSDQPQHF. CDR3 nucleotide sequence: TGTGCCAGCTCACGGGACAGCGATCAGCCCCAGCATTTT. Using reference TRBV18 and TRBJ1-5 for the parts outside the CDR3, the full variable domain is NAGVMQNPRHLVRRRGQEARLRCSPMKGHSHVYWYRQLPEEGLKFMVYLQKENIIDESGMPKERFSAEFPKEGPSILRIQQVVRGDSAAYFCASSRDSDQPQHFGDGTRLSIL.